The TCR beta chain under discussion was sequenced for a study of cytomegalovirus exposure and HLA in healthy donors. General observations from the study: Rare sequences made up most TCRs, while some public TCRs were found in many donors. The study flagged around 160 TCR beta chains as cytomegalovirus-associated.

Trimming shortened V by 0 bases and J by 5 bases, and 6 bases separated the two germline ends. Per the germline V gene, CDR1 is LGHNT and CDR2 is FRNRAP. This CDR3 has 13 residues. Of note for this clone: Its antigen is unknown.

Vbeta (60) and Jbeta (13) primers were used in the PCR. Data came from immunoSEQ multiplex PCR; TCRdb stores just in-frame clones and leaves some out. This sample has about 94,000 clones, with more than 75% found just once. The records omit this donor's CMV serostatus. This clonotype originated in a human donor in good health. Sequenced: PBMCs. The rearrangement uses TRBV12-5 and TRBJ2-3; D is uncertain. DNA of the CDR3: TGTGCTAGTGGTTTGGTCGCGCGAGATACGCAGTATTTT. This gives the protein CASGLVARDTQYF.